This T cell receptor beta chain was obtained from a study of T-cell reconstitution after alpha-beta-depleted transplantation in children (dated by TCRdb to 2016 to 2018). In the study overall: Using TCR repertoire profiling, the study quantitatively followed how T-cell immune reconstitution unfolded in children after TCRalphabeta/CD19-depleted allogeneic hematopoietic cell transplantation.

This clonotype was recorded a few times. The clone's antigen remains unknown. No clone much larger than this one lies a single base away; base qualities are absent. Sequences SGHRS (CDR1) and YFSETQ (CDR2) are obtained from the germline V gene. V is pared back by 3 bases and J by 4 bases, with 14 bases lying between the germline termini. Spanning cysteine to phenylalanine, the CDR3 consists of 14 amino acids. The CDR3 DNA has 42 bases and is translated from base 1. The method was PCR. Sequencing used an Illumina HiSeq 2500. To normalize quantification of the TCRbeta repertoire, the TCR libraries were built with molecular barcoding that relied on unique molecular identifiers. TCRdb redid the processing of the public reads, applying fastp at Q25 and MiXCR, and retained in-frame beta chains. CDR3 protein duplicates are merged, each entry listing the most common genes and DNA. Across this sample there are around 370,000 distinct CDR3 sequences, with 10% seen only once. Clones ranked in the top ten supply under 3% of the sample.

This sequence was found in a human donor who donated a stem cell graft to a child with acute lymphoblastic leukemia. This chain joins TRBV5-1 to TRBJ2-7; the D region possibly corresponds to TRBD1 (7 bases align). The specimen was PBMCs from the stem cell graft donor, collected from the stem cell graft. The DNA sequence is TGCGCCAGCAGCTCGCTGACAGGGACTTACGAGCAGTACTTC. Its protein reads: CASSSLTGTYEQYF. Full variable domain (CDR3 extended with the reference TRBV5-1 and TRBJ2-7 proteins): KAGVTQTPRYLIKTRGQQVTLSCSPISGHRSVSWYQQTPGQGLQFLFEYFSETQRNKGNFPGRFSGRQFSNSRSEMNVSTLELGDSALYLCASSSLTGTYEQYFGPGTRLTVT.